The 23 T cell receptor beta chains given below trace back to one sample, sequenced in a study of T cells expressing NK-cell markers. From the 5' RACE reads, TCRdb lists one entry per CDR3 protein and no DNA. The specimen's table records more than 90,000 distinct CDR3 sequences. The sequenced sample was blood T cells: a sorted CD56 or NKG2C T cell subset, CD4+ or CD8+ T cells, or bulk PBMC T cells (not recorded which). All receptors come from a woman aged 18 to 75 in good health.

The rearrangement uses TRBV7-8 and TRBJ2-2; TCRdb picks TRBD2, but there is no DNA to check that call. This CDR3 is built from 17 residues. Germline values: CDR1 SGHVS, CDR2 FQNEAQ. The CDR3 loop reads CASSAGPGLAGPGELFF. The entire variable domain, with the rest obtained from reference TRBV7-8 and TRBJ2-2, is as follows: GAGVSQSPRYKVAKRGQDVALRCDPISGHVSLFWYQQALGQGPEFLTYFQNEAQLDKSGLPSDRFFAERPEGSVSTLKIQRTQQEDSAVYLCASSAGPGLAGPGELFFGEGSRLTVL.

The chain employs TRBV11-1 and TRBJ2-4. This CDR3 is built from 12 residues. Looked up from germline, CDR1 is SGHAT and CDR2 is FQDESV (reference sequence). This CDR3 is CASSPDRNIQYF.

This chain uses TRBV7-9 with TRBJ2-5; with no DNA, the TCRdb D assignment of TRBD1 cannot be verified. CDR1 is SEHNR, CDR2 FQNEAQ, per germline (reference sequence). The CDR3 totals 15 residues. CDR3: CASSSRQGAMETQYF. The whole variable domain, filled in from reference TRBV7-9 and TRBJ2-5, reads DTGVSQNPRHKITKRGQNVTFRCDPISEHNRLYWYRQTLGQGPEFLTYFQNEAQLEKSRLLSDRFSAERPKGSFSTLEIQRTEQGDSAMYLCASSSRQGAMETQYFGPGTRLLVL.

The chain recombines TRBV29-1 with TRBJ2-3; TCRdb's assignment of TRBD2 cannot be checked, as there is no DNA. Germline CDR1 is SQVTM and CDR2 is ANQGSEA. This CDR3 is 14 amino acids long. The CDR3 protein is CSVAILAGTDTQYF.

This chain uses TRBV28 with TRBJ2-3; the TCRdb D gene call, TRBD2, has no DNA to confirm it. The CDR3 is 13 residues long. The germline V gene encodes CDR1 MDHEN and CDR2 SYDVKM. The chain's CDR3 is CATLGRDGDTQYF.

This chain links TRBV7-8 with TRBJ2-1. The CDR3 has 13 amino acids. CDR1 is SGHVS, CDR2 FQNEAQ, per germline. The CDR3 loop is CASSFSQLSEQFF.

The CDR3 reads CASSLSPVAGQGYTF. This sequence joins TRBV7-2 and TRBJ1-2; the TCRdb call, TRBD1, lacks DNA for checking. The germline gives CDR1 SGHTA, CDR2 FQGNSA. The CDR3 runs 15 residues.

V usage is TRBV25-1 and J usage is TRBJ2-5. CDR1 MGHDK and CDR2 SYGVNS come from the germline V gene. The CDR3 loop spans 14 amino acids. This CDR3 reads CASSVSKWAETQYF. Combining the CDR3 with reference TRBV25-1 and TRBJ2-5 gives the whole variable domain EADIYQTPRYLVIGTGKKITLECSQTMGHDKMYWYQQDPGMELHLIHYSYGVNSTEKGDLSSESTVSRIRTEHFPLTLESARPSHTSQYLCASSVSKWAETQYFGPGTRLLVL.

This sequence joins TRBV6-1 and TRBJ2-1. The CDR3 loop spans 11 amino acids. Germline V gene lookup returns CDR1 MNHNS and CDR2 SASEGT. CDR3 loop: CASTEGDEQFF.

This chain joins TRBV10-3 and TRBJ2-1; TCRdb indicates TRBD1, and absent DNA this call remains unverified. Germline loops: CDR1 ENHRY, CDR2 SYGVKD. CDR3 length equals 15 residues. CDR3: CAISDDRVPYNEQFF.

The genes are TRBV7-2 and TRBJ2-4; TCRdb's D call, TRBD2, is unchecked because there is no DNA. Looked up from germline, CDR1 is SGHTA and CDR2 is FQGNSA. CDR3 length: 15 amino acids. This CDR3 reads CASSLALTSRGIQYF.

This sequence joins TRBV6-5 and TRBJ1-2; TCRdb calls TRBD1, which cannot be checked without DNA. CDR3 length equals 11 residues. CDR1 and CDR2 from the germline V gene are MNHEY and SVGAGI. The CDR3 sequence is CASSYGGGYTF.

The chain carries TRBV20-1 and TRBJ1-3; TCRdb's D call of TRBD1 is untestable without DNA. CDR3 length equals 18 residues. Germline V CDR1 and CDR2: DFQATT, SNEGSKA (reference sequence). Here the CDR3 reads CSARDRTEPGRTGNTIYF.

The chain has TRBV15 and TRBJ1-2. Germline V gene sequence: CDR1 LNHNV, CDR2 YYDKDF (reference sequence). This CDR3 contains 14 residues. The CDR3: CATSSGDVGYGYTF.

CDR3 loop: CASSLSLTGWETQYF. The genes are TRBV5-5 and TRBJ2-5; TCRdb lists TRBD1, though no DNA is available to test this call. The CDR3 runs 15 residues. The germline V gene has CDR1 SGHKS and CDR2 YYEKEE (reference sequence).

V usage is TRBV27 and J usage is TRBJ2-5. Germline CDR1 is MNHEY and CDR2 is SMNVEV (reference sequence). This CDR3 spans 12 amino acids. CDR3 protein: CASSTRRETQYF.

The genes are TRBV5-1 and TRBJ1-2; TCRdb picks TRBD1, but there is no DNA to check that call. CDR1 is SGHRS and CDR2 is YFSETQ in the germline V gene. This CDR3 comprises 14 residues. The CDR3: CASRNTGQLYGYTF.

The genes are TRBV5-1 and TRBJ2-7; there is no DNA to check the TCRdb D call of TRBD2. This CDR3 has 13 residues. Germline lookup yields CDR1 SGHRS and CDR2 YFSETQ. This CDR3 reads CASSWTSGYEQYF.

The J gene is TRBJ1-1, the V gene TRBV21-1. TRBV21-1 is a pseudogene segment. The CDR3 sequence is 15 residues long. The CDR3 protein is CASSKLGLYSSEAFF.

V and J are TRBV11-2 and TRBJ2-7; TCRdb reports TRBD2, a call that lacks DNA to check it against. CDR3 length: 15 residues. Germline loops: CDR1 SGHAT, CDR2 FQNNGV. CDR3 protein: CASSLASSGAYEQYF.

J is TRBJ1-1 and V is TRBV6-1. CDR1 and CDR2 (germline): MNHNS, SASEGT. The CDR3 is made up of 13 amino acids. The CDR3 sequence is CASREVRNTEAFF.

The genes are TRBV27 and TRBJ2-7. Looked up from germline, CDR1 is MNHEY and CDR2 is SMNVEV (reference sequence). The CDR3 totals 13 residues. CDR3 protein: CASSLSESYEQYF.

The J gene is TRBJ1-1, the V gene TRBV9; without DNA, the TCRdb call of TRBD1 cannot be checked. This CDR3 is 13 amino acids long. Looked up from germline, CDR1 is SGDLS and CDR2 is YYNGEE. CDR3 loop: CASSYPGSTEAFF.